This T cell receptor (beta chain) comes out of a study of control samples from healthy donors and cancer patients. Sequencing was performed with immunoSEQ multiplex PCR; in TCRdb, only in-frame clones are kept and a portion is missing. The sample consists of more than 85,000 clones, 90% of them appearing once. Germline V gene sequence: CDR1 SGHDT, CDR2 YYEEEE. The CDR3 loop spans 13 amino acids. Trimming took 0 bases from V and 6 from J, leaving 6 bases between them. The sequenced sample was blood. The genes are TRBV5-6 and TRBJ1-4; D is ambiguous. This TCR derives from a human donor in good health. The donor label of this sample is uncertain. The CDR3: CASSLVMDEKLFF. CDR3 in DNA: TGTGCCAGCAGCTTGGTAATGGATGAAAAACTGTTTTTT.